The clone carrying this T cell receptor beta chain has just a few counts. The data originate from a study of identical twins. TCRdb reprocessed the 5' RACE reads with MiXCR, giving one entry per CDR3 protein. The data contain approximately 500,000 distinct CDR3 sequences, around 24% of them singletons. Germline-derived CDR1 and CDR2 are MNHEY and SVGAGI. V lost 0 bases and J 1 base, leaving 9 bases between the germline ends. The CDR3 is 15 residues long. This sample was shared with a second study, whose subject was T cells expressing NK-cell markers. That study adds: Sorted CD3+CD56+NKG2C+, CD3+CD56+NKG2C- and CD3+CD56-NKG2C+ T cells supplied TCR beta repertoires.

The sequence was obtained from a woman between 18 and 30 years old in good health. The chain combines TRBV6-5 with TRBJ1-1; D remains ambiguous. Material for sequencing was CD4+ T cells sorted from blood. CDR3 bases: TGTGCCAGCAGTTACTCTGCGTGGGGGAACACTGAAGCTTTCTTT. Translating it yields CASSYSAWGNTEAFF.